These T cell receptor beta chains were read from a single sample in a study of cytomegalovirus exposure and HLA in healthy donors. TCRdb keeps only in-frame clones here, not all; method: immunoSEQ multiplex PCR. Here the sample spans fewer than 130,000 clones, more than 75% being singletons. Sequenced material: PBMCs. The receptors were gathered from a man aged 40-49 years in good health and CMV-seronegative. Each CDR3 is given with its conserved first and last residue. The D gene is left open where the match is weak. Some rows mark clone size as missing; the rest say once, few, many or name a class of expanded clone.

.,TRBJ2-7,TRBV6-5,TRBD2,TGTGCCAGCAGCCTTAGCGGGAGCTCCTACGAGCAGTACTTC,CASSLSGSSYEQYF
.,TRBJ2-5,TRBV6-6,.,TGTGCCAGCAGGCGTCAAGAGACCCAGTACTTC,CASRRQETQYF
.,TRBJ1-1,TRBV27,.,TGTGCCAGCAGCCAATTCCGGGAACGAGGCACTGAAGCTTTCTTT,CASSQFRERGTEAFF
few,TRBJ1-5,TRBV19,.,TGTGCCAGTAGTTCCCAGGGGACTCAGCCCCAGCATTTT,CASSSQGTQPQHF
.,TRBJ2-1,TRBV5-4,TRBD1,TGTGCCAGCAGCTCTTGGGGGACAGGGGGGCATGAGCAGTTCTTC,CASSSWGTGGHEQFF
.,TRBJ2-1,TRBV28,TRBD1,TGTGCCAGCAGGTCCCAGGGACAGGGTCAGTATGAGCAGTTCTTC,CASRSQGQGQYEQFF
.,TRBJ1-5,TRBV28,.,TGTGCCAGCAGTTCCCCGGGTCAGCCCCAGCATTTT,CASSSPGQPQHF
.,TRBJ2-3,TRBV9,.,TGTGCCAGCAGCGTAGGGCAGGTTAGCACAGATACGCAGTATTTT,CASSVGQVSTDTQYF
.,TRBJ2-5,TRBV4-1,.,TGCGCCAGCAGCCCTGTAGCCGGGGAGACCCAGTACTTC,CASSPVAGETQYF
.,TRBJ1-3,TRBV6-5,.,TGTGCCAGCAGTTCATTGACAGGCGGAAACACCATATATTTT,CASSSLTGGNTIYF
.,TRBJ2-5,TRBV6-5,.,TGTGCCAGCAGTGCCAACAGGGATCAAGAGACCCAGTACTTC,CASSANRDQETQYF
.,TRBJ2-5,TRBV2,.,TGTGCCAGCAGTGAAAACATCCAAGAGACCCAGTACTTC,CASSENIQETQYF
.,TRBJ1-6,TRBV5-1,TRBD1,TGCGCCAGCAGCAGCGGACAGGCTAATTCACCCCTCCACTTT,CASSSGQANSPLHF
few,TRBJ1-4,TRBV4-1,.,TGCGCCAGCAGCCAAGATGGCCAGGGCTCAACTAATGAAAAACTGTTTTTT,CASSQDGQGSTNEKLFF
.,TRBJ1-3,TRBV7-2,.,TGTGCCAGCAGCTTTCGTAGCCTGGGGGCGGACACCATATATTTT,CASSFRSLGADTIYF
.,TRBJ1-2,TRBV6-5,.,TGTGCCAGCAGTTCCCTCGGGGGAGGGGACTATGGCTACACCTTC,CASSSLGGGDYGYTF
once,TRBJ1-3,TRBV4-2,.,TGTGCCAGCAGCCAAGCGGACAACTCTGGAAACACCATATATTTT,CASSQADNSGNTIYF
.,TRBJ1-2,TRBV5-4,TRBD1,TGTGCCAGCAGCTTGGCAGGGGGCGATGGCTACACCTTC,CASSLAGGDGYTF
.,TRBJ1-4,TRBV7-9,.,TGTGCCAGCAGCCCCCAACGACAGTCACGATTATCAACTAATGAAAAACTGTTTTTT,CASSPQRQSRLSTNEKLFF
.,TRBJ1-1,TRBV28,.,TGTGCCAGCAGTCGCCCAGGGACATATCATGAAGCTTTCTTT,CASSRPGTYHEAFF
.,TRBJ1-4,TRBV7-9,.,TGTGCCAGCAGCTTGCCAGGGACACCATCAACTAATGAAAAACTGTTTTTT,CASSLPGTPSTNEKLFF
once,TRBJ1-4,TRBV5-1,.,TGCGCCAGCAGCGGGGGACAACCTAATGAAAAACTGTTTTTT,CASSGGQPNEKLFF
.,TRBJ1-2,TRBV19,.,TGTGCCAGTAGTATCGCCGAGACTCGCTACACCTTC,CASSIAETRYTF
once,TRBJ1-5,TRBV25-1,.,TGTGCCAGCAGTCCAGTGAATAGCAATCAGCCCCAGCATTTT,CASSPVNSNQPQHF
.,TRBJ2-3,TRBV7-9,.,TGTGCCAGCAGCTTAGGAGACAGAGACAAAGATACGCAGTATTTT,CASSLGDRDKDTQYF